These T cell receptor beta chains were read from a single sample in a study of blood T cell repertoires in COVID-19. Profiling relied on immunoSEQ multiplex PCR, and the TCRdb table lists in-frame clones only, not all of them. The sample carries more than 150,000 clones, 84% recorded once. Sequencing input: peripheral blood. These receptors all stem from a human donor in a cohort sampled during active COVID-19. Each CDR3 is given with its conserved first and last residue. The order of the fields is D gene, clone size, V gene, J gene, CDR3 DNA, CDR3 protein. D genes are given only for firm matches. Part of the rows lack a size; the others show once, few, many or a class for expanded clones.

TRBD2	many	TRBV6-5	TRBJ2-1	TGTGCCAGCAGCGGACTAGCGGGGGGCCATGAGCAGTTCTTC	CASSGLAGGHEQFF
TRBD1	few	TRBV11-2	TRBJ1-6	TGTGCCAGCAGCTTTGGGACAGGGGGCTACACCCTCCACTTT	CASSFGTGGYTLHF
TRBD1	-	TRBV4-1	TRBJ1-1	TGCGCCAGCAGCCAAGGACAGGGAAACACTGAAGCTTTCTTT	CASSQGQGNTEAFF
TRBD1	-	TRBV3-1/TRBV3-2	TRBJ2-7	TGTGCCAGCAGCCAAACCGGGACAGGGTTCGAGCAGTACTTC	CASSQTGTGFEQYF
TRBD1	-	TRBV6-6	TRBJ2-2	TGTGCCAGCAGTGGGAAAGACAGGGTTACCGGGGAGCTGTTTTTT	CASSGKDRVTGELFF
TRBD1	-	TRBV27	TRBJ1-4	TGTGCCAGCAGTTTCCATGGACAGGGCCCTAATGAAAAACTGTTTTTT	CASSFHGQGPNEKLFF
TRBD1	-	TRBV2	TRBJ1-5	TGTGCCAGCAGTGGGGACAGGGGGAACAATCAGCCCCAGCATTTT	CASSGDRGNNQPQHF
TRBD1	-	TRBV19	TRBJ2-3	TGTGCCAGTAGTATAGACGGGACAGTGAGGACAGATACGCAGTATTTT	CASSIDGTVRTDTQYF
-	-	TRBV7-2	TRBJ1-1	TGTGCCAGCAGCCTAAGGAGAGGCGGGAACACTGAAGCTTTCTTT	CASSLRRGGNTEAFF
-	-	TRBV27	TRBJ2-1	TGTGCCAGCACCTCGCTGTCGGGTTACAATGAGCAGTTCTTC	CASTSLSGYNEQFF
-	-	TRBV18	TRBJ2-7	TGTGCCAGCTCAATAGGACCGGACACATTTTACGAGCAGTACTTC	CASSIGPDTFYEQYF
-	-	TRBV5-1	TRBJ1-1	TGCGCCAGCAGCTTGGTTGGGGGCGCGAACACTGAAGCTTTCTTT	CASSLVGGANTEAFF
-	-	TRBV27	TRBJ2-7	TGTGCCAGCAGTTTACGCCCGGACAATTCCTACGAGCAGTACTTC	CASSLRPDNSYEQYF
-	-	TRBV6-5	TRBJ1-1	TGTGCCAGCAGCCCCCTAGGAATGAACACTGAAGCTTTCTTT	CASSPLGMNTEAFF
TRBD1	-	TRBV5-1	TRBJ2-1	TGCGCCAGCAGCCCGCCCCCGGGACAGGTTAGCAATGAGCAGTTCTTC	CASSPPPGQVSNEQFF
TRBD2	-	TRBV4-1	TRBJ2-5	TGCGCCAGCAGCCCGGGACTAGTGAGGGTGACCCAGTACTTC	CASSPGLVRVTQYF
-	-	TRBV7-2	TRBJ1-5	TGTGCCAGCAGCTTTACCAGGGGTAATAGCAATCAGCCCCAGCATTTT	CASSFTRGNSNQPQHF
TRBD2	once	TRBV19	TRBJ2-7	TGTGCCAGTAGTACCGAGACTAGCGGGGACTTCACCGAGCAGTACTTC	CASSTETSGDFTEQYF
-	-	TRBV29-1	TRBJ1-2	TGCAGCGTTGATGGGGATCGGGGGTATGGCTACACCTTC	CSVDGDRGYGYTF
TRBD1	many	TRBV11-2	TRBJ1-2	TGTGCCAGCAGCCACGGGATCACAGGGGATGGCTACACCTTC	CASSHGITGDGYTF
TRBD1	-	TRBV29-1	TRBJ1-2	TGCAGCGTTGAAGGGGGACAGGGTGGCTACACCTTC	CSVEGGQGGYTF
-	-	TRBV18	TRBJ2-2	TGTGCCAGCTCACCATATTGGACACCCAACACCGGGGAGCTGTTTTTT	CASSPYWTPNTGELFF